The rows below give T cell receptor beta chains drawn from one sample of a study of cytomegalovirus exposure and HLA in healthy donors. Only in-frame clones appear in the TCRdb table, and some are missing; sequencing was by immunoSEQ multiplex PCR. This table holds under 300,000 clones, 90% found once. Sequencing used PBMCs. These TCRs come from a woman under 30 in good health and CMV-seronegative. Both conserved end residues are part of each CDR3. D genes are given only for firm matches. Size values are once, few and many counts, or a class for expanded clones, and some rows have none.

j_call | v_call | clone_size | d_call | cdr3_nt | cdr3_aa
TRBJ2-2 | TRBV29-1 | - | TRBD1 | TGCAGCGTCACAGGGGACCCCGGGGAGCTGTTTTTT | CSVTGDPGELFF
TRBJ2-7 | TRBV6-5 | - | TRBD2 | TGTGCCAGCAGTTACTTATCGGGGGGGCCGCGGAACGAGCAGTACTTC | CASSYLSGGPRNEQYF
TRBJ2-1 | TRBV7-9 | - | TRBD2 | TGTGCCAGCAGCCCGGGGGGAGAACACCGTTCCTACAATGAGCAGTTCTTC | CASSPGGEHRSYNEQFF
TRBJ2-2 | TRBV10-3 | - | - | TGTGCCATCAGTTACCTCGGTGACACCGGGGAGCTGTTTTTT | CAISYLGDTGELFF
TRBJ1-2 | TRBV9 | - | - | TGTGCCAGCAGCGTAGACAACCTCTATGGCTACACCTTC | CASSVDNLYGYTF
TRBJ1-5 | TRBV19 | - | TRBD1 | TGTGCCAGTAGTAACTCCCGACAGGGTTCCCAGCCCCAGCATTTT | CASSNSRQGSQPQHF
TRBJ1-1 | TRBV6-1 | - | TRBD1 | TGTGCCAGCAGGCGTAATGGACAGGGCGTCTCTGAAGCTTTCTTT | CASRRNGQGVSEAFF
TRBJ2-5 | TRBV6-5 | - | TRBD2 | TGTGCCAGCAGTTATCAGGAACGAGCGGGGGGGTCCCAGTACTTC | CASSYQERAGGSQYF
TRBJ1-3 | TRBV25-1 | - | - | TGTGCCAGCAGTGAATACCGGGACAGAAACACCATATATTTT | CASSEYRDRNTIYF
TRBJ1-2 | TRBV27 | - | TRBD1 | TGTGCCAGCAGGTCAACAGGGGGCGAGTATGGCTACACCTTC | CASRSTGGEYGYTF
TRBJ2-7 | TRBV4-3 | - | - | TGCGCCAGCAGCCAAGACGGACAAACCTACGAGCAGTACTTC | CASSQDGQTYEQYF
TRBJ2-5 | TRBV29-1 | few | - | TGCAGCGTTGTACCGGTGTGGAGACGCGGGGCAGAGACCCAGTACTTC | CSVVPVWRRGAETQYF
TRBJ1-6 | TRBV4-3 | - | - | TGCGCCAGCAGCCTATCCCAGGGCGTCGGATCACCCCTCCACTTT | CASSLSQGVGSPLHF
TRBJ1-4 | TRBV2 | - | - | TGTGCCAGCGGGGGACAAACTAATGAAAAACTGTTTTTT | CASGGQTNEKLFF
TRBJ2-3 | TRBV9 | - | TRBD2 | TGTGCCAGCAGCGGAGTTAGCGGGGGTGGCACAGATACGCAGTATTTT | CASSGVSGGGTDTQYF
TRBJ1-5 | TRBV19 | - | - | TGTGCCAGTAGTCTTGTTAGCTATAGCAATCAGCCCCAGCATTTT | CASSLVSYSNQPQHF
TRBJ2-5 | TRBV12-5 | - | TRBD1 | TGTGCTAGTGGCACCGGGACAGGGGGAGACCAAGAGACCCAGTACTTC | CASGTGTGGDQETQYF
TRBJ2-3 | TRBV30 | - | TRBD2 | TGTGCCTGGGTTAGCGGGGGGGCCTCGGATACGCAGTATTTT | CAWVSGGASDTQYF
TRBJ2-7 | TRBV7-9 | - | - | TGTGCCAGCAGCACCACCGGGGTAACACCCTTCAGAGCCTACGAGCAGTACTTC | CASSTTGVTPFRAYEQYF
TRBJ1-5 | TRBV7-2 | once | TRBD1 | TGTGCCAGCAGCCCAGACAGGGGAGGCAATCAGCCCCAGCATTTT | CASSPDRGGNQPQHF
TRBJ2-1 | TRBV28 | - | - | TGTGCCAGCAGTCCGCCTAGGGGTCCTTACAATGAGCAGTTCTTC | CASSPPRGPYNEQFF
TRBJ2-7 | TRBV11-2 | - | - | TGTGCCAGCAGCTTAGTTCAGTACTACGAGCAGTACTTC | CASSLVQYYEQYF
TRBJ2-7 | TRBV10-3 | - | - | TGTGCCATCAGTGGCAGGGTGGACGAGCAGTACTTC | CAISGRVDEQYF
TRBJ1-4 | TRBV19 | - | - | TGTGCCAGTAGTATAGGCTATCTAGGTACCAATGAAAAACTGTTTTTT | CASSIGYLGTNEKLFF
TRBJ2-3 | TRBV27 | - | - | TGTGCCAGCAGTGGCCGTGGGCGAACAGATACGCAGTATTTT | CASSGRGRTDTQYF
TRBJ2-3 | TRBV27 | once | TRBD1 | TGTGCCAGCAGTTTCCTCGGGACAGGGATCACAGATACGCAGTATTTT | CASSFLGTGITDTQYF
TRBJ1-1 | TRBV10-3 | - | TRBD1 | TGTGCCATCAGTGAGTCCAGGGGGGCATGGGTCACTGAAGCTTTCTTT | CAISESRGAWVTEAFF
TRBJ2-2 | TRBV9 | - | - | TGTGCCAGCAGCGTAGATAGTGGGCGGGAGCTGTTTTTT | CASSVDSGRELFF
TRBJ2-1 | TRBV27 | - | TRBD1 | TGTGCCAGCAGCCTCCGGGACAGATACAATGAGCAGTTCTTC | CASSLRDRYNEQFF
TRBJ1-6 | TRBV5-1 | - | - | TGCGCCAGCAGCCCGGGAGAGCTCAATTCACCCCTCCACTTT | CASSPGELNSPLHF
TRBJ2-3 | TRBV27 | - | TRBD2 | TGTGCCAGCAGTTTACTAGCGGGGGGGACAGATACGCAGTATTTT | CASSLLAGGTDTQYF
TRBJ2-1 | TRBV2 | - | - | TGTGCCAGCAGTGAAGGTCAGATACCCTACAATGAGCAGTTCTTC | CASSEGQIPYNEQFF
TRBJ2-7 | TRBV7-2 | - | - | TGTGCCAGCAGCTTAGTCTTTCACGAGCAGTACTTC | CASSLVFHEQYF
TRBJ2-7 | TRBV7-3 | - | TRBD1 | TGTGCCAGCAGCCCCGACAGGGGCTACGAGCAGTACTTC | CASSPDRGYEQYF